The sequence of this T cell receptor beta chain was determined in a study of T cell responses to AZD1222 COVID-19 vaccine. Study-wide results and caveats: Repertoire sampling happened only post peak T cell response.

The ends lost 7 bases at V and 5 bases at J; junction bases unmatched: 9. Per the germline V gene, CDR1 is LNHDA and CDR2 is SQIVND (reference sequence). This CDR3 spans 15 amino acids. Turning to this clone: Antigen specificity is unknown.

The assay was immunoSEQ multiplex PCR, and TCRdb's table has in-frame clones only and misses some. Among about 110,000 clones listed, roughly 92% were seen once. The material sequenced was peripheral blood, taken 28 days after the second AZD1222 dose. This clonotype was obtained from an adult who received the AZD1222 COVID-19 vaccine. The V and J genes are TRBV19 and TRBJ2-1; 9 bases line up with TRBD1. CDR3 amino acids: CASNPIGQGNNEQFF. CDR3 in DNA: TGTGCCAGTAACCCAATCGGACAGGGGAACAATGAGCAGTTCTTC.